This is a list of T cell receptor beta chains from one sample in a study of shared clonotypes between healthy human individuals. Data came from immunoSEQ multiplex PCR; TCRdb stores just in-frame clones and leaves some out. Of around 450,000 clones listed, roughly 80% are singletons. The sample taken for sequencing was PBMCs. These receptors were obtained from a middle-aged woman in good health. Some clones in this sample may be carry-over from other donors' samples. Both conserved end residues are trimmed from each CDR3. A clone size is listed for some rows: how often the clone was seen (once, few, many), or a class if it is expanded.

V gene,J gene,clone size,CDR3 protein
TRBV15,TRBJ2-5,-,ATSRDRGRGETQY
TRBV21-1,TRBJ2-2,-,ASSKGQGPNTGELF
TRBV5-1,TRBJ1-2,-,ASSQTGTIGYT
TRBV28,TRBJ2-7,-,ASSLQGQFSYEQY
TRBV11-1,TRBJ2-2,-,ASSLKRGDTGELF
TRBV28,TRBJ2-5,-,ASSPGAGGPGTQY
TRBV5-1,TRBJ2-1,once,ASSVQGVNEQF
TRBV19,TRBJ2-7,-,ASSSEGPRLAGGSGEQY
TRBV5-1,TRBJ2-7,-,ASSLIAESYEQY
TRBV30,TRBJ2-7,-,AWSVGGLLHEQY
TRBV7-3,TRBJ2-7,-,ASSLGRGAYEQY
TRBV18,TRBJ1-2,-,ASSPSGTDYGYT
TRBV9,TRBJ2-7,few,ASSAGTSGYEQY
TRBV11-2,TRBJ2-3,-,ASSTQRTSTDTQY
TRBV18,TRBJ2-7,-,ASSPTTDRGREQY
TRBV6-1,TRBJ1-5,many,ASSTEESQPQH
TRBV28,TRBJ2-1,-,ASILSGSAYNEQF
TRBV5-1,TRBJ1-4,-,ASSLGVRGGEKLF
TRBV7-9,TRBJ2-7,-,ASSLERDWEQY
TRBV5-8,TRBJ2-5,-,ASSSGYETGVQETQY
TRBV28,TRBJ2-7,-,ASSINGGDYEQY
TRBV18,TRBJ1-2,-,ASSPEDGPYYGYT
TRBV28,TRBJ1-1,-,ASRGGGNTEAF
TRBV11-2,TRBJ2-3,-,ASSLGVLGTDTQY